This T cell receptor (beta chain) was identified during a study of T-cell reconstitution after alpha-beta-depleted transplantation in children. This sample's TCRbeta library carried unique molecular identifier barcodes. One entry per CDR3 protein, called by TCRdb with MiXCR from the PCR reads. Of hundreds of thousands of distinct CDR3 sequences listed, around 15% are singletons. Regarding the study as a whole: Counts and diversity of T cells one year after transplant came mostly from newly produced T cells. Several hundred expanded graft clones reportedly supplied alpha-beta T cells about two months after transplant.

This clonotype was detected a few times. The antigen remains undetermined. The germline gives CDR1 SGHTA, CDR2 FQGNSA. V lost 1 base and J lost 11; bases outside the gene matches: 7. The CDR3 covers 14 residues. This material consisted of PBMCs, mostly from graft donor cells, taken 360 days after TCRalphabeta/CD19-depleted stem cell transplant. The TCR comes from a boy younger than two who had a stem cell transplant for Wiskott-Aldrich syndrome, so the T cells may come from the graft donor. The chain carries TRBV7-2 and TRBJ2-3; 9 nucleotides align to TRBD2. The chain's CDR3 is CASSLDRAGGMQYF. CDR3 DNA: TGTGCCAGCAGCTTAGACCGAGCGGGAGGTATGCAGTATTTT. The complete variable domain, with remaining parts taken from reference TRBV7-2 and TRBJ2-3, reads GAGVSQSPSNKVTEKGKDVELRCDPISGHTALYWYRQSLGQGLEFLIYFQGNSAPDKSGLPSDRFSAERTGGSVSTLTIQRTQQEDSAVYLCASSLDRAGGMQYFGPGTRLTVL.